This is a list of T cell receptor beta chains from one sample in a study of OX40 agonist ivuxolimab in advanced cancers. This table comes from immunoSEQ multiplex PCR, and its TCRdb copy is limited to in-frame clones, with some not included. The sample lists about 35,000 clones; 80% to 95% were seen once. The specimen comprised CD4+ or CD8+ T cells sorted from blood, sampled in a trial of the OX40 agonist ivuxolimab. These receptors all come from an adult with an advanced solid tumor such as melanoma, head and neck, liver or kidney cancer. Each CDR3 is given with its conserved first and last residue. D genes are given only for firm matches. Clone size is stated in some rows and not others, as once, few, many or a class when expanded.

d_call clone_size j_call v_call cdr3_nt cdr3_aa
NA NA TRBJ2-1 TRBV7-9 TGTGCCAGCAGCTCGCAGGGTTTAATGGATGAGCAGTTCTTC CASSSQGLMDEQFF
NA NA TRBJ2-7 TRBV7-9 TGTGCCAGCAGCTTAGCTGAGTCCTACGAGCAGTACTTC CASSLAESYEQYF
TRBD2 once TRBJ2-2 TRBV7-8 TGTGCCAGCAGCGCCACCCCACTAGCGGGGAACACCGGGGAGCTGTTTTTT CASSATPLAGNTGELFF
NA NA TRBJ2-7 TRBV6-5 TGTGCCAGCACCTCCGCCCCGGGTTACGAGCAGTACTTC CASTSAPGYEQYF
NA NA TRBJ2-5 TRBV27 TGTGCCAGCAGTTTATCACTACCCCAAGAGACCCAGTACTTC CASSLSLPQETQYF
NA NA TRBJ2-7 TRBV6-5 TGTGCCAGCACCTACAGGTTCTCCTACGAGCAGTACTTC CASTYRFSYEQYF
NA NA TRBJ1-1 TRBV11-2 TGTGCCAGCAGGGCAGGGCCGGAAGCTTTCTTT CASRAGPEAFF
NA NA TRBJ2-7 TRBV19 TGTGCCAGTAGTATCACCGGGTCCGGGGTCTACGAGCAGTACTTC CASSITGSGVYEQYF
NA NA TRBJ1-2 TRBV7-3 TGTGCCAGCAGCCCCTCCCCGAGGGACATGAACTATGGCTACACCTTC CASSPSPRDMNYGYTF
TRBD2 NA TRBJ2-7 TRBV27 TGTGCCAGCAGTTACTCAAGCGGGAGTTGGTCCTACGAGCAGTACTTC CASSYSSGSWSYEQYF
NA NA TRBJ1-1 TRBV7-9 TGTGCCAGCAGCTTTGGGCCCATAACTTTCTTT CASSFGPITFF
TRBD2 NA TRBJ2-5 TRBV5-1 TGCGCCAGCAGCCCGAGCGGGAGCGTCGGGGAGACCCAGTACTTC CASSPSGSVGETQYF
NA NA TRBJ2-7 TRBV28 TGTGCCAGCAGTTTGGCCAGCAGCGAGCAGTACTTC CASSLASSEQYF
TRBD2 NA TRBJ2-7 TRBV13 TGTGCCAGCAGCCGTACGACTAGCGAGTACGAGCAGTACTTC CASSRTTSEYEQYF
NA NA TRBJ1-2 TRBV14 TGTGCCAGCAGCCAATTCAGTAACTATGGCTACACCTTC CASSQFSNYGYTF
NA NA TRBJ1-5 TRBV7-9 TGTGCCAGCCGCCTAAGCATCGATAGCAATCAGCCCCAGCATTTT CASRLSIDSNQPQHF
TRBD1 NA TRBJ1-2 TRBV25-1 TGTGCCAGCAGTTTACCGGGACAGAGCTATGGCTACACCTTC CASSLPGQSYGYTF
NA NA TRBJ2-1 TRBV5-6 TGTGCCAGCAGCTTACGAGTTGGCTACAATGAGCAGTTCTTC CASSLRVGYNEQFF
NA NA TRBJ2-3 TRBV27 TGTGCCAGCAGTTTGGGGACAAGCGGGAGCACAGATACGCAGTATTTT CASSLGTSGSTDTQYF
NA NA TRBJ2-1 TRBV10-3 TGTGCCATCAGTGAGCCCGAGTCCGGCAATGAGCAGTTCTTC CAISEPESGNEQFF
NA once TRBJ1-2 TRBV5-1 TGCGCCAGCAGCTTGGACCCTAACAGGGTGGCTAACTATGGCTACACCTTC CASSLDPNRVANYGYTF
TRBD2 NA TRBJ2-2 TRBV19 TGTGCCAGTAGTACCCTAGCGGGAGGATCCACCGGGGAGCTGTTTTTT CASSTLAGGSTGELFF
NA NA TRBJ2-1 TRBV13 TGCGCCAGCAGCCAAGATTGGCGCAATGAGCAGTTCTTC CASSQDWRNEQFF
NA NA TRBJ2-7 TRBV11-3 TGTGCCAGCAGCCACCCTCCGGAGGGGGGGTACGAGCAGTACTTC CASSHPPEGGYEQYF
TRBD1 NA TRBJ2-7 TRBV14 TGTGCCAGCAGCCTCCTCTCGACAGGGGAGATCCACGAGCAGTACTTC CASSLLSTGEIHEQYF
TRBD1 NA TRBJ2-7 TRBV7-8 TGTGCCAGCAGCGACAGGGCCTACGAGCAGTACTTC CASSDRAYEQYF
TRBD1 NA TRBJ1-6 TRBV7-9 TGTGCCAGCAGACCCCAGGACAGGGGAAATTCACCCCTCCACTTT CASRPQDRGNSPLHF
TRBD2 once TRBJ2-2 TRBV13 TGTGCCAGCAGCTTAGGGAGACTAGCAATCGGGGAGCTGTTTTTT CASSLGRLAIGELFF
NA NA TRBJ2-1 TRBV18 TGTGCCAGCTCCCGTTACGTGGGGCCCTACAATGAGCAGTTCTTC CASSRYVGPYNEQFF
NA NA TRBJ2-5 TRBV14 TGTGCCAGCAGCCAACGTACAGGGTTGGGGGGAGAGACCCAGTACTTC CASSQRTGLGGETQYF
TRBD1 NA TRBJ2-3 TRBV28 TGTGCCAGCAGTTCCCAAAACTCCCGTAAAGGGGGCATAACTAGCACAGATACGCAGTATTTT CASSSQNSRKGGITSTDTQYF
TRBD1 NA TRBJ2-7 TRBV5-6 TGTGCCAGCAGCACACAGGGGTTGCACGAGCAGTACTTC CASSTQGLHEQYF
TRBD2 NA TRBJ2-1 TRBV19 TGTGCCAGTAGTATAGGTCTAGCGGGAGTTCTAGGCAATGAGCAGTTCTTC CASSIGLAGVLGNEQFF
TRBD1 NA TRBJ1-1 TRBV28 TGTGCCAGCAGTTTTCTCCCCGGGACAGACATTTTGAACACTGAAGCTTTCTTT CASSFLPGTDILNTEAFF
NA NA TRBJ2-1 TRBV4-2 TGTGCCAGCAGCCAAGTACTACGCTCCTACAATGAGCAGTTCTTC CASSQVLRSYNEQFF
NA NA TRBJ2-1 TRBV13 TGTGCCAGCAGCCCCCCTAGGGAGCGGAATGAGCAGTTCTTC CASSPPRERNEQFF
NA NA TRBJ2-7 TRBV21-1 TGTGCCAGCAGCAAATACGACAGGGCGACCTACGAGCAGTACTTC CASSKYDRATYEQYF
NA NA TRBJ2-4 TRBV29-1 TGCAGCGTCCATGTGGAGGGACCTGACAAAAACATTCAGTACTTC CSVHVEGPDKNIQYF
NA NA TRBJ1-1 TRBV21-1 TGTGCCAGCAGCACTGACCTGACAGGGGACACTGAAGCTTTCTTT CASSTDLTGDTEAFF
NA NA TRBJ1-4 TRBV6-5 TGTGCCAGCAGTGGGTATGGTGGGGAAAAACTGTTTTTT CASSGYGGEKLFF
NA NA TRBJ2-1 TRBV9 TGTGCCAGCAGCGTTTACCAGTACAATGAGCAGTTCTTC CASSVYQYNEQFF